This T cell receptor beta chain was sequenced during a study of T cell changes during pregnancy in multiple sclerosis. TCRdb's table, derived via immunoSEQ multiplex PCR, lists solely in-frame clones and lacks some. The profile shows almost 40,000 clones, around nine tenths of them singletons. V was clipped by 10 bases and J by 8 bases; unmatched bases: 7. Germline CDR1 and CDR2: LNHDA and SQIVND (reference sequence). The CDR3 extends over 12 amino acids. J is TRBJ1-1 and V is TRBV19; 10 positions match TRBD1. The TCR originated in a female donor in good health, enrolled as a control in a pregnancy study. The material was CD4+ T cells from peripheral blood mononuclear cells, obtained in the second trimester of pregnancy. CDR3 coding DNA: TGTGCCAATGGGGACAGGGGCTTGGAAGCTTTCTTT. Protein sequence: CANGDRGLEAFF.